The sequence of this T cell receptor beta chain was determined in a study of blood T cells in healthy people across ages. For the second PCR, which ran for roughly 6 to 12 cycles, a sample-barcoded 5' primer and a J-beta primer mix were used. TCRdb analysed the 5' RACE reads with MiXCR anew, one entry per CDR3 protein. The profile shows some 710,000 distinct CDR3 sequences, 20% to 25% of them singletons. Trimming removed 4 bases from V and 7 bases from J, with 17 bases in between. This CDR3 spans 15 amino acids. Germline CDR1 reads PRHDT; CDR2 reads FYEKMQ (reference sequence). The clonotype was recovered from a man between 65 and 85 years old in good health. This rearrangement joins TRBV13 to TRBJ2-4; maybe TRBD1 (6 bases). Sequenced input: blood. Here the CDR3 reads CASSSTLGARNIQYF. DNA of the CDR3: TGTGCCAGCAGCTCCACCTTGGGGGCGCGCAACATTCAGTACTTC. Supplemented by reference TRBV13 and TRBJ2-4, the full variable domain reads AAGVIQSPRHLIKEKRETATLKCYPIPRHDTVYWYQQGPGQDPQFLISFYEKMQSDKGSIPDRFSAQQFSDYHSELNMSSLELGDSALYFCASSSTLGARNIQYFGAGTRLSVL.